Listed here are 24 T cell receptor beta chains from one sample, sequenced in a study of T cell repertoires in aging, cancer and after chemotherapy. Rearranged V-D-J TRB sequences were amplified with a mixed TRB-A/B primer pool. Via MiXCR, TCRdb re-called the multiplex PCR reads, giving one row per CDR3 protein. The sample lists 7,000 to 8,500 distinct CDR3 sequences, around 30% occurring once. Amplification of TCR beta used genomic DNA extracted from peripheral blood. The sequenced material came from blood. The receptors shown here come from a human donor with a blood cancer.

J is TRBJ2-7 and V is TRBV6-5; 11 bases match TRBD1. The better agreement between TRBJ2-5 and the DNA end casts doubt on the J call. The CDR3 spans 16 residues. The germline V gene has CDR1 MNHEY and CDR2 SVGAGI. CDR3 in DNA: TGTGCCAGCAGTGAAGACGGGACAGGGGGAGTAGAGACCCAGTACTTC. The encoded protein is CASSEDGTGGVETQYF.

This clonotype has only a few counts. V usage is TRBV5-5 and J usage is TRBJ1-2; 7 positions agree with TRBD1. The ends lost 2 bases at V and 3 bases at J; junction bases unmatched: 1. Germline-derived CDR1 and CDR2 are SGHKS and YYEKEE (reference sequence). CDR3 length: 13 residues. CDR3 sequence (DNA): TGTGCCAGCAGCTTCCAGGGGGACTATGGCTACACCTTC. This encodes CASSFQGDYGYTF.

This chain uses TRBV6-2 or TRBV6-3 with TRBJ1-3; D ambiguous. CDR3 size: 17 residues. Deletions cut 2 bases from V and 6 bases from J, with 20 bases between. The germline V gene has CDR1 MNHEY and CDR2 SVGEGT. The CDR3 bases are TGTGCCAGCAGTTACGGAGCGCCAGGCCGGGCGGTAAACACCATATATTTT. The encoded protein is CASSYGAPGRAVNTIYF.

This clonotype counts as medium-sized. This chain uses TRBV11-3 with TRBJ2-7; no clear D gene. The V gene's germline CDR1 is SGHNT and CDR2 YENEEA. The V gene lost 0 bases and the J gene lost 3 bases, with 12 bases spanning the gap. The CDR3 sequence is 15 residues long. CDR3 protein: CASSLDGQTHYEQYF. CDR3 sequence (DNA): TGTGCCAGCAGCTTAGACGGGCAGACGCACTACGAGCAGTACTTC. The full variable domain, in which reference TRBV11-3 and TRBJ2-7 provide the parts outside the CDR3, is EAGVVQSPRYKIIEKKQPVAFWCNPISGHNTLYWYLQNLGQGPELLIRYENEEAVDDSQLPKDRFSAERLKGVDSTLKIQPAELGDSAVYLCASSLDGQTHYEQYFGPGTRLTVT.

The chain links TRBV18 to TRBJ1-1; no reliable D call. The CDR3 spans 14 residues. CDR1 and CDR2 (germline): KGHSH, LQKENI. The V end lost 5 bases, the J end lost 1 base, and 11 bases lay between the germline ends. In nucleotides, the CDR3 is TGTGCCAGCTCAACGCAAACAGAGAACACTGAAGCTTTCTTT. This translates into CASSTQTENTEAFF.

V usage is TRBV12-3 or TRBV12-4 and J usage is TRBJ2-7; 7 positions agree with TRBD1. V gave up 3 bases and J gave up 3 bases; unmatched junction bases: 8. CDR3 length equals 15 residues. This CDR3 is CASSLEDRENYEQYF. CDR3 DNA sequence: TGTGCCAGCAGTTTGGAAGACAGGGAAAACTACGAGCAGTACTTC.

A few counts support this clonotype. V and J are TRBV27 and TRBJ2-7; TRBD2 might be the D (7 bases). CDR1 and CDR2 from the germline V gene are MNHEY and SMNVEV (reference sequence). V was shortened by 3 bases and J by 3 bases, with 12 bases between the two germline ends. The CDR3 is 14 amino acids. The CDR3 DNA is TGTGCCAGCAGTTTTGGGGGGGGCAGCTACGAGCAGTACTTC. Its protein is CASSFGGGSYEQYF.

Concerning this clonotype itself: A read error is possible here, since a much larger clone lies one base away. The rearrangement uses TRBV19 and TRBJ2-5, with 8 nucleotides matching TRBD2. The CDR3 loop spans 13 amino acids. CDR1 LNHDA and CDR2 SQIVND come from the germline V gene (reference sequence). Trimming took 7 bases from V and 4 from J; bases not matched to a gene: 5. The CDR3 sequence: CASIPGGVETQYF. CDR3 DNA: TGTGCCAGTATCCCCGGGGGGGTAGAGACCCAGTACTTC. Together with reference TRBV19 and TRBJ2-5, the CDR3 gives the full variable domain: DGGITQSPKYLFRKEGQNVTLSCEQNLNHDAMYWYRQDPGQGLRLIYYSQIVNDFQKGDIAEGYSVSREKKESFPLTVTSAQKNPTAFYLCASIPGGVETQYFGPGTRLLVL.

The chain has TRBV6-1 and TRBJ1-1; possibly TRBD1 for D (6 bases). CDR3 length: 14 amino acids. V was shortened by 6 bases and J by 4 bases, with 15 bases between the two germline ends. Per germline, CDR1 MNHNS and CDR2 SASEGT. CDR3 sequence (DNA): TGTGCCAGCAGAGGACAGTCGTCGACCACTGAAGCTTTCTTT. Translated: CASRGQSSTTEAFF.

A single count supports this clonotype. A single base separates this from a much larger clone, so it may be a read error. The chain carries TRBV15 and TRBJ2-2; the match to TRBD2 covers 7 bases. CDR1 is LNHNV and CDR2 is YYDKDF in the germline V gene (reference sequence). CDR3 size: 18 residues. In nucleotides, the CDR3 is TGTGCCACCACCAGATGGGGTGGCGGGGGAATAGACACCGGGGAGCTGTTTTTT. Translated, it gives CATTRWGGGGIDTGELFF.

The V gene is TRBV5-4, the J gene TRBJ2-2; 9 bases line up with TRBD1. The CDR3 has 15 amino acids. Trimming cost V 6 bases and J 5 bases; bases outside gene matches: 8. The germline gives CDR1 SGHNT, CDR2 YYREEE (reference sequence). CDR3 sequence reads: CASNPGQGGTGELFF. DNA for the CDR3: TGTGCCAGCAACCCGGGACAGGGAGGTACCGGGGAGCTGTTTTTT.

This clonotype was counted a few times. J is TRBJ2-3 and V is TRBV19; 8 nucleotides match TRBD2. From germline, CDR1 is LNHDA and CDR2 SQIVND (reference sequence). This CDR3 spans 15 amino acids. Trimming at V came to 7 bases and at J to 1 base, leaving 7 bases not matched to a gene. CDR3 sequence reads: CASKRGGGGTDTQYF. The CDR3 DNA sequence: TGTGCCAGTAAACGGGGGGGGGGGGGCACAGATACGCAGTATTTT.

The J gene is TRBJ2-4, the V gene TRBV5-6; 7 positions agree with TRBD2. V was clipped by 5 bases and J by 0 bases; unmatched bases: 14. The CDR3 spans 18 residues. CDR1 and CDR2 from the germline V gene are SGHDT and YYEEEE. CDR3 nucleotide sequence: TGTGCCAGCAGGGGCGGGGGTCTCTTCGCTTCAGCCAAAAACATTCAGTACTTC. Its translation is CASRGGGLFASAKNIQYF.

Sample share makes this clonotype medium-sized. The chain recombines TRBV19 with TRBJ1-2; D not certain. V was shortened by 5 bases and J by 1 base, with 8 bases between the two germline ends. Germline V gene sequence: CDR1 LNHDA, CDR2 SQIVND (reference sequence). CDR3 length: 13 residues. CDR3 region: CASSSGSNYGYTF. The DNA for the CDR3 is TGTGCCAGTAGTTCTGGCAGTAACTATGGCTACACCTTC.

The chain is built from TRBV12-5 and TRBJ2-3, with TRBD2 matching 9 bases. Trimming cost V 7 bases and J 1 base; bases outside gene matches: 15. Per the germline V gene, CDR1 is LGHNT and CDR2 is FRNRAP. The length of the CDR3 is 18 residues. CDR3 nucleotides: TGTGCTAGTGTTGGGGGGCGGGGGGGCCGAGAAGGCACAGATACGCAGTATTTT. Encoded protein: CASVGGRGGREGTDTQYF.

Worth noting for this clonotype: A much larger clone differs by one base, so this may be a read error. V gene TRBV15 combines with J gene TRBJ1-2; D perhaps matches TRBD1 (5 bases). The CDR3 spans 15 residues. Trimming cost V 0 bases and J 7 bases, with 15 bases left between them. Germline V gives CDR1 LNHNV, CDR2 YYDKDF (reference sequence). The CDR3 region has the DNA TGTGCCACCAGCAGAGATTGGCAGGGCAATTCTGGCTACACCTTC. Amino acids: CATSRDWQGNSGYTF.

CDR3 coding DNA: TGTGCCAGCAGCGTAAGCACAGATACGCAGTATTTT. Encoded protein: CASSVSTDTQYF. The rearrangement joins TRBV9 to TRBJ2-3; D is unclear. This CDR3 comprises 12 residues. Trimming took 1 base from V and 0 from J, leaving 0 bases between them. Germline V gene sequence: CDR1 SGDLS, CDR2 YYNGEE.

By proportion, this clonotype is medium-sized. J is TRBJ2-5 and V is TRBV5-4; 7 nucleotides agree with TRBD2. From germline, CDR1 is SGHNT and CDR2 YYREEE (reference sequence). This CDR3 spans 15 amino acids. The J segment lost 2 bases and the V segment lost 3 bases, leaving 7 bases of the junction unmatched. CDR3 DNA sequence: TGTGCCAGCAGCTCCCAGCGGGATCGACAAGAGACCCAGTACTTC. Translated: CASSSQRDRQETQYF.

This clonotype is labeled as large (0.1 to 1%). The chain couples TRBV29-1 to TRBJ2-5, with 9 bases lining up with TRBD1. Germline lookup yields CDR1 SQVTM and CDR2 ANQGSEA. With V trimmed by 8 bases and J by 1 base, 5 bases remained unmatched. CDR3 length: 13 amino acids. CDR3 sequence reads: CSIRDRAQETQYF. The CDR3 nucleotides read TGCAGCATCCGGGACAGGGCCCAAGAGACCCAGTACTTC.

This rearrangement joins TRBV7-2 to TRBJ2-5, with unresolved D. CDR3 length: 15 residues. V was trimmed by 5 bases and J by 5 bases, leaving 18 bases between them. Germline-derived CDR1 and CDR2 are SGHTA and FQGNSA. This chain's CDR3 is CASSPHQLAAETQYF. Here the CDR3 DNA reads TGTGCCAGCAGCCCACATCAGTTGGCCGCGGAGACCCAGTACTTC.

This clonotype is labeled medium-sized. The chain links TRBV19 to TRBJ2-1; perhaps TRBD1 as D (6 bases). CDR1 and CDR2 (germline): LNHDA, SQIVND (reference sequence). The V and J ends lost 3 bases and 9 bases respectively, with 9 bases between them. This CDR3 comprises 12 residues. The CDR3 spells CASSITGTEQFF. The CDR3 DNA reads TGTGCCAGTAGTATTACAGGGACTGAGCAGTTCTTC.

This clonotype was recorded a few times. This chain connects TRBV13 to TRBJ2-1, with D perhaps matching TRBD1 or TRBD2 (5 bases each). This CDR3 spans 15 amino acids. Between the trimmed V and J ends, which lost 5 bases and 4 bases, there was a span of 15 bases. CDR1 and CDR2 (germline): PRHDT, FYEKMQ (reference sequence). The CDR3 spells CASSPWGSGYNEQFF. CDR3 in DNA: TGTGCCAGCAGCCCCTGGGGGAGCGGTTACAATGAGCAGTTCTTC.

The chain combines TRBV11-3 with TRBJ1-6; D remains unclear. V lost 5 bases and J 4 bases, leaving 6 bases between the germline ends. CDR1 is SGHNT, CDR2 YENEEA, per germline. The CDR3 has 13 amino acids. The CDR3 is CASSPSYNSPLHF. The CDR3, as DNA: TGTGCCAGCAGCCCTTCGTATAATTCACCCCTCCACTTT.

The chain has TRBV20-1 and TRBJ2-3, with TRBD1 identical over 7 bases. Germline CDR1 and CDR2: DFQATT and SNEGSKA (reference sequence). V trimming: 6 bases; J trimming: 5 bases; junction bases outside the gene matches: 2. The CDR3 is made up of 11 amino acids. This CDR3 reads CSANRGDTQYF. The CDR3 DNA sequence: TGCAGTGCGAACAGGGGAGATACGCAGTATTTT.